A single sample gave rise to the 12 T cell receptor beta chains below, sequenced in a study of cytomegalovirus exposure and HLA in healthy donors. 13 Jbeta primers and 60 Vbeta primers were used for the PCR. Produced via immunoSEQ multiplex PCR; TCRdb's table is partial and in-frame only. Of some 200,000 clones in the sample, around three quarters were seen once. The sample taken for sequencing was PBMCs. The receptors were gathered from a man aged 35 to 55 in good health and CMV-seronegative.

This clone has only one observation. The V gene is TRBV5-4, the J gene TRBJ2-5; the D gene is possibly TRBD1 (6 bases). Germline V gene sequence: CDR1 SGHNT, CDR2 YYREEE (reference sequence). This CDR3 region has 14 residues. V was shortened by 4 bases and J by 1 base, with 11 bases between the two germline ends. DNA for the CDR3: TGTGCCAGCAGCGCTGGGACATTCCAAGAGACCCAGTACTTC. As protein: CASSAGTFQETQYF. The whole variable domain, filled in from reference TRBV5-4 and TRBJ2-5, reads ETGVTQSPTHLIKTRGQQVTLRCSSQSGHNTVSWYQQALGQGPQFIFQYYREEENGRGNFPPRFSGLQFPNYSSELNVNALELDDSALYLCASSAGTFQETQYFGPGTRLLVL.

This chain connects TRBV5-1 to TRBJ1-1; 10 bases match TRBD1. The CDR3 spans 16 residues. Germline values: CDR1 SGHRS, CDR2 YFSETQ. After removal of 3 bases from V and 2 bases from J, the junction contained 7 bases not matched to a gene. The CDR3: CASSSGDRGLNTEAFF. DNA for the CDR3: TGCGCCAGCAGCTCCGGGGACAGGGGTCTAAACACTGAAGCTTTCTTT.

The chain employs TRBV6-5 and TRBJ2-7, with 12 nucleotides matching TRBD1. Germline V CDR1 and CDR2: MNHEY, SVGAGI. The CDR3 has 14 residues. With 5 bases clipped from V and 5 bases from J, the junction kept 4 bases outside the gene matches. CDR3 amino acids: CASSPGTGGDEQYF. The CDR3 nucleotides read TGTGCCAGCAGTCCGGGGACAGGGGGCGACGAGCAGTACTTC.

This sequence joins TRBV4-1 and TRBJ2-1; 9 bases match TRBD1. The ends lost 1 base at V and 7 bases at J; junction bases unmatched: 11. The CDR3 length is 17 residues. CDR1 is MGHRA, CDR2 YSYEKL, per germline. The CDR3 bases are TGCGCCAGCAGCCAAGCCCCCGGGACAGGGCACTCGAATGAGCAGTTCTTC. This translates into CASSQAPGTGHSNEQFF.

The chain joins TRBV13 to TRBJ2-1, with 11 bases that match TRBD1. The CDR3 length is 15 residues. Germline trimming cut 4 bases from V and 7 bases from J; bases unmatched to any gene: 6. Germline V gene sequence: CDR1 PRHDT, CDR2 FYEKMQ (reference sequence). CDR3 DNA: TGTGCCAGCAGCTCCCAGGGGACAGGGGGGAATGAGCAGTTCTTC. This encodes CASSSQGTGGNEQFF.

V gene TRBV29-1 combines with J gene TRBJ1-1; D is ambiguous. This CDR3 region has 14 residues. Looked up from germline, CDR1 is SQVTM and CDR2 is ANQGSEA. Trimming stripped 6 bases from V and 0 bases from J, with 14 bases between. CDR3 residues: CSVAGGEMNTEAFF. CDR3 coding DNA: TGCAGCGTGGCGGGTGGGGAAATGAACACTGAAGCTTTCTTT.

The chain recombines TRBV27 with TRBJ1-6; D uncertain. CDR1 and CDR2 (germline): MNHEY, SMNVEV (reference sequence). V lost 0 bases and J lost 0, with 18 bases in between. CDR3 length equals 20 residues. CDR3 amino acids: CASSLSIPRVLSSYNSPLHF. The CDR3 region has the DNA TGTGCCAGCAGTTTATCGATTCCACGGGTTCTGAGCTCCTATAATTCACCCCTCCACTTT.

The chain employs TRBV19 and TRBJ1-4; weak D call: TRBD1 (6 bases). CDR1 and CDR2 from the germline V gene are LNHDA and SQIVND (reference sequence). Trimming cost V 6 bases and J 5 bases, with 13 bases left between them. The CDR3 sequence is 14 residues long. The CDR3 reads CASSRTVTNEKLFF. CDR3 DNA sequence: TGTGCCAGTAGCAGGACAGTTACAAATGAAAAACTGTTTTTT. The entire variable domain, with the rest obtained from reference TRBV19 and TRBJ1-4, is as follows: DGGITQSPKYLFRKEGQNVTLSCEQNLNHDAMYWYRQDPGQGLRLIYYSQIVNDFQKGDIAEGYSVSREKKESFPLTVTSAQKNPTAFYLCASSRTVTNEKLFFGSGTQLSVL.

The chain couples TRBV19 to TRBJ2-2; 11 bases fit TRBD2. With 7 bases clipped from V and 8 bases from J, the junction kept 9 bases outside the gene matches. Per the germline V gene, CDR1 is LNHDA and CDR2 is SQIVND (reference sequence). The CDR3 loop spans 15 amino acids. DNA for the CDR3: TGTGCCAGTAAGGTGGGACTAGCGGAGGTGGGGGAGCTGTTTTTT. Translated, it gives CASKVGLAEVGELFF.

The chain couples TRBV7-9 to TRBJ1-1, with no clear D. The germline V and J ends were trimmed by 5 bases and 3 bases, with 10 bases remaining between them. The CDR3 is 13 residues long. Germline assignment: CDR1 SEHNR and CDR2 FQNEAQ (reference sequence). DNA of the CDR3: TGTGCCAGCAGCGAACTTAGATACACTGAAGCTTTCTTT. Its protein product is CASSELRYTEAFF.

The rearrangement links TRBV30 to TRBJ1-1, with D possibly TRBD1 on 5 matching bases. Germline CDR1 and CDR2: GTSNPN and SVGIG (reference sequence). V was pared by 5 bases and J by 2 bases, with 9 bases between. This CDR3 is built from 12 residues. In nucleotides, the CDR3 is TGTGCCTGGGCAGGGTTTAACACTGAAGCTTTCTTT. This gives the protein CAWAGFNTEAFF.

Here the CDR3 DNA reads TGCGCCAGCAGCTCAAGAGGGGGGGAGGCCGGGGAGCTGTTTTTT. Translated, it gives CASSSRGGEAGELFF. The rearrangement links TRBV4-1 to TRBJ2-2; possibly TRBD2 for D (7 bases). CDR3 length: 15 residues. The germline CDR1 and CDR2 sequences are MGHRA and YSYEKL. Trimming shortened V by 5 bases and J by 6 bases, and 16 bases separated the two germline ends.